The clone carrying this TCR beta chain was seen repeatedly, ten times or more. Antigen specificity is unknown. The data were obtained in a study of Graves' ophthalmopathy and Graves' hyperthyroidism. Overall study results and limits: Most clonotypes expanded in thyroid above 0.001 frequency were present in blood too.

RNA transcripts were the template, and TCR beta CDR3 regions were amplified from them. After a first-round RT-PCR with HTBI primers, a second-round multiplex PCR was run. MiXCR was run by TCRdb on the multiplex PCR reads, yielding one entry per CDR3 protein. This sample has some 160,000 distinct CDR3 sequences, with around two fifths found just once. Ineligible for inclusion were patients with other autoimmune diseases, uncontrolled infections, pregnancy or lactation. PBMCs stemmed from over 8 ml of fresh peripheral blood. V lost 3 bases to trimming and J lost 11 bases, with 11 bases between them. The germline CDR1 and CDR2 sequences are SGHDT and YYEEEE. The CDR3 runs to 11 residues.

The sample comprised peripheral blood. This chain uses TRBV5-6 with TRBJ1-1; weak D call: TRBD1 (5 bases). The clonotype originates from a man aged 25 to 40 with Graves' ophthalmopathy. As DNA, the CDR3 is TGTGCCAGCAGCTCCGTAGGGGCCGCTTTCTTT. This sequence encodes CASSSVGAAFF. The whole variable domain, remainder taken from reference TRBV5-6 and TRBJ1-1, is DAGVTQSPTHLIKTRGQQVTLRCSPKSGHDTVSWYQQALGQGPQFIFQYYEEEERQRGNFPDRFSGHQFPNYSSELNVNALLLGDSALYLCASSSVGAAFFGQGTRLTVV.